The next 14 T cell receptor beta chains were all read from a single sample in a study of T cells in Graves' hyperthyroidism and ophthalmopathy. RNA transcripts yielded amplified TCR beta CDR3 regions. RT-PCR in the first round (using the HTBI primer set) targeted the TCR CDR3. TCRdb analysed the multiplex PCR reads with MiXCR anew, one entry per CDR3 protein. This table holds 500,000 to 750,000 distinct CDR3 sequences, approximately 15% found once. The sequenced sample was blood. The receptors originated from a woman in her twenties or thirties with Graves' hyperthyroidism.

This clonotype was detected ten times or more. The chain's CDR3 is CSARERRRRSYEQYF. CDR3 DNA: TGCAGTGCTAGAGAACGGCGGCGCCGTTCCTACGAGCAGTACTTC. V is TRBV20-1 and J is TRBJ2-7; no reliable D call. V dropped 0 bases and J dropped 1 base, with 13 bases sitting between them. This CDR3 spans 15 amino acids. Germline loops: CDR1 DFQATT, CDR2 SNEGSKA (reference sequence).

This clonotype was recorded at least ten times. V gene TRBV24-1 combines with J gene TRBJ2-3, with D uncertain. Germline lookup yields CDR1 KGHDR and CDR2 SFDVKD. This CDR3 has 12 amino acids. V was clipped by 4 bases and J by 5 bases, with 6 bases between them. The CDR3 here is CATSELGDTQYF. The CDR3 DNA sequence: TGTGCCACCAGTGAGCTGGGAGATACGCAGTATTTT.

This clonotype was counted many times. The chain employs TRBV5-1 and TRBJ2-7; D remains ambiguous. In germline, CDR1 is SGHRS, CDR2 YFSETQ. This CDR3 region has 15 residues. V lost 1 base and J 2 bases, leaving 13 bases between the germline ends. The chain's CDR3 is CASSLRRERTYEQYF. CDR3 DNA: TGCGCCAGCAGCTTGAGGCGAGAGAGGACCTACGAGCAGTACTTC.

This clonotype was detected a few times. The gene calls are TRBV30 and TRBJ2-1; the D gene is possibly TRBD1 (5 bases). The germline V gene has CDR1 GTSNPN and CDR2 SVGIG (reference sequence). CDR3 length: 14 residues. Between the trimmed V and J ends, which lost 3 bases and 7 bases, there was a span of 16 bases. The CDR3 nucleotides read TGTGCCTGGAGAAGCCTCCATCAGGGAAATGAGCAGTTCTTC. Its translation is CAWRSLHQGNEQFF.

This clonotype was counted at least ten times. This chain joins TRBV7-3 and TRBJ2-1; TRBD2 agrees at 12 bases. The germline V gene has CDR1 SGHTA and CDR2 FQGTGA. V dropped 8 bases and J dropped 7; count of bases not matched to a gene: 3. CDR3 length: 13 residues. The CDR3 DNA reads TGTGCCAGCCAGCTAGCGGGAGGGAATGAGCAGTTCTTC. Amino acid sequence: CASQLAGGNEQFF.

CDR3 in amino acids: CSARVRGHYEQYF. The CDR3 DNA reads TGCAGTGCTAGGGTCAGGGGGCACTACGAGCAGTACTTC. The chain is built from TRBV20-1 and TRBJ2-7; 8 positions match TRBD1. CDR3 length: 13 residues. The V segment lost 3 bases and the J segment 3 bases; nucleotides outside the gene matches: 4. Looked up from germline, CDR1 is DFQATT and CDR2 is SNEGSKA (reference sequence).

This chain uses TRBV7-9 with TRBJ2-7; TRBD2 aligns across 7 bases. The CDR3 consists of 16 residues. Trimming cost V 5 bases and J 2 bases; bases outside gene matches: 12. CDR1 and CDR2 (germline): SEHNR, FQNEAQ (reference sequence). In nucleotides, the CDR3 is TGTGCCAGCAGCGGGGGGGACCTAGCGGAGCCCTACGAGCAGTACTTC. This sequence encodes CASSGGDLAEPYEQYF.

This clonotype was seen a handful of times. This chain joins TRBV2 and TRBJ2-7, with D tentatively TRBD1 or TRBD2 (5 bases each). V shed 7 bases and J shed 2 bases, with 6 bases lying between them. The CDR3 contains 11 residues. Looked up from germline, CDR1 is SNHLY and CDR2 is FYNNEI. CDR3 DNA: TGTGCCAGCATGGGGGCCTACGAGCAGTACTTC. It codes for CASMGAYEQYF.

The gene calls are TRBV9 and TRBJ1-1; D remains unclear. CDR1 is SGDLS and CDR2 is YYNGEE in the germline V gene. CDR3 length: 12 amino acids. Trimming took off 0 bases at V and 8 bases at J, with 8 bases between the two ends. The CDR3 protein is CASSVEGKEAFF. CDR3 DNA: TGTGCCAGCAGCGTAGAGGGTAAGGAAGCTTTCTTT.

This chain connects TRBV4-1 to TRBJ2-1, with D possibly being TRBD2 (6 bases). Trimming shortened V by 2 bases and J by 2 bases, and 16 bases separated the two germline ends. The germline V gene has CDR1 MGHRA and CDR2 YSYEKL. The CDR3 runs 17 residues. The CDR3 protein is CASSQSLGGVPYNEQFF. The CDR3 region has the DNA TGCGCCAGCAGCCAATCCTTGGGGGGAGTGCCCTACAATGAGCAGTTCTTC.

Worth noting for this clonotype: A much larger clone lies one base from this, so it may be a read error. The CDR3 DNA reads as TGTGCCAGCAGCGGGAGGGGGGGAGGTACGCAGTATTTT. Protein: CASSGRGGGTQYF. This chain uses TRBV7-3 with TRBJ2-3, with D possibly being TRBD2 (7 bases). The CDR3 runs to 13 residues. CDR1 and CDR2 from the germline V gene are SGHTA and FQGTGA. The V and J ends lost 5 bases and 8 bases respectively, with 14 bases between them.

In regard to this clonotype: A junction boundary mismatches the germline segment, possibly from a read error. This rearrangement joins TRBV12-3 or TRBV12-4 to TRBJ1-1; D is ambiguous. The CDR3 covers 12 residues. The CDR3 DNA follows: TGTGCCAGCAGTTTTGGTAACACTGGAGCTTTCTTT. Its translation is CASSFGNTGAFF.

The rearrangement links TRBV28 to TRBJ2-3, with 12 bases lining up with TRBD2. The V and J ends lost 6 bases and 8 bases, in that order; junction bases with no gene match: 15. CDR1 MDHEN and CDR2 SYDVKM come from the germline V gene. The CDR3 sequence is 17 residues long. The CDR3 sequence is CASRPDLLAGGPGTQYF. CDR3 in DNA: TGTGCCAGCAGGCCAGACCTCCTAGCGGGAGGGCCGGGTACGCAGTATTTT.

Details on this clonotype: A read error may be the cause here, since a much bigger clone is one base away. The V gene is TRBV20-1, the J gene TRBJ2-3; D not resolved. The CDR3 spans 11 residues. Looked up from germline, CDR1 is DFQATT and CDR2 is SNEGSKA (reference sequence). Trimming shortened V by 7 bases and J by 5 bases, and 10 bases separated the two germline ends. CDR3 amino acids: CSVSAVDTQYF. For the CDR3, the DNA is TGCAGTGTTAGTGCGGTAGATACGCAGTATTTT.